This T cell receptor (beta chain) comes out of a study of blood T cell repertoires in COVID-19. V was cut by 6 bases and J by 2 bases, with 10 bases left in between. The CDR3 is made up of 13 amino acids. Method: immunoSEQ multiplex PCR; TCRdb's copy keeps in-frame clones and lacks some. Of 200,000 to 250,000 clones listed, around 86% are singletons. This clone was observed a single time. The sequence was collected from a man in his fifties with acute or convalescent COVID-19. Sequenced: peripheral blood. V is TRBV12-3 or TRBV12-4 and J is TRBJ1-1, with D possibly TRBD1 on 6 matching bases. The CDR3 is CASRTGPNTEAFF. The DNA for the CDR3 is TGTGCCAGCAGGACAGGCCCCAACACTGAAGCTTTCTTT.